The 22 T cell receptor beta chains below were found in one sample sequenced in a study of T cell changes during pregnancy in multiple sclerosis. TCRdb's table, derived via immunoSEQ multiplex PCR, lists solely in-frame clones and lacks some. The table has 30,000 to 45,000 clones, approximately 89% seen once; the top ten hold 11%. Sequenced material: CD8+ T cells from peripheral blood mononuclear cells, taken in the third trimester of pregnancy. Source of these receptors: a female donor with multiple sclerosis, enrolled in a pregnancy study.

The chain links TRBV7-9 to TRBJ1-1; 9 bases are shared with TRBD1. J lost 0 bases, V lost 1 base, and 6 bases had no gene match. The germline CDR1 and CDR2 sequences are SEHNR and FQNEAQ (reference sequence). The CDR3 spans 17 residues. CDR3 sequence (DNA): TGTGCCAGCAGCTTAGGACAGGGGGGGCTAATGAACACTGAAGCTTTCTTT. Protein product: CASSLGQGGLMNTEAFF. Filled out from reference TRBV7-9 and TRBJ1-1, the complete variable domain reads DTGVSQNPRHKITKRGQNVTFRCDPISEHNRLYWYRQTLGQGPEFLTYFQNEAQLEKSRLLSDRFSAERPKGSFSTLEIQRTEQGDSAMYLCASSLGQGGLMNTEAFFGQGTRLTVV.

The chain carries TRBV5-6 and TRBJ1-1; no clear D gene. Germline loops: CDR1 SGHDT, CDR2 YYEEEE. The V and J ends lost 3 bases and 1 base respectively, with 19 bases between them. The CDR3 totals 17 residues. CDR3 sequence reads: CASSYPKAGFKNTEAFF. In DNA, the CDR3 is TGTGCCAGCAGCTATCCGAAGGCGGGGTTCAAGAACACTGAAGCTTTCTTT.

This sequence joins TRBV6-5 and TRBJ2-3, with D possibly being TRBD1 (6 bases). The germline V and J ends were trimmed by 2 bases and 0 bases, with 9 bases remaining between them. This CDR3 region has 15 residues. CDR1 is MNHEY, CDR2 SVGAGI, per germline. The CDR3 here is CASSYGQLSTDTQYF. Written as DNA, the CDR3 is TGTGCCAGCAGTTACGGACAGCTAAGCACAGATACGCAGTATTTT.

Written as DNA, the CDR3 is TGTGCCAGCAGCCAGACGCGCGGGCAGATCAATGAGCAGTTCTTC. Translated, it gives CASSQTRGQINEQFF. The rearrangement uses TRBV7-9 and TRBJ2-1; D perhaps matches TRBD2 (5 bases). The CDR3 consists of 15 residues. Germline assignment: CDR1 SEHNR and CDR2 FQNEAQ (reference sequence). Trimming cost V 5 bases and J 6 bases, with 17 bases left between them.

The chain recombines TRBV4-2 with TRBJ1-4; 7 nucleotides match TRBD1. The germline gives CDR1 LGHNA, CDR2 YNFKEQ. Unmatched junction bases numbered 3, after V lost 4 bases and J lost 4 bases. This CDR3 has 14 residues. Here the CDR3 DNA reads TGTGCCAGCAGCCTGGGACAGCGTAATGAAAAACTGTTTTTT. Translating it yields CASSLGQRNEKLFF.

V is TRBV5-6 and J is TRBJ2-2; 10 bases align to TRBD1. Germline CDR1 and CDR2: SGHDT and YYEEEE. V trimming: 4 bases; J trimming: 5 bases; junction bases outside the gene matches: 14. This CDR3 contains 18 residues. CDR3 in DNA: TGTGCCAGCAGCCCGACACCAGACAGGGGGCTCGGGACCGGGGAGCTGTTTTTT. Amino acid sequence: CASSPTPDRGLGTGELFF.

The V and J genes are TRBV7-8 and TRBJ2-3; D might be TRBD1 (6 bases). V was clipped by 1 base and J by 5 bases, with 13 bases between them. There are 15 residues in the CDR3. Per the germline V gene, CDR1 is SGHVS and CDR2 is FQNEAQ. The CDR3 spells CASSLVLGAGDTQYF. The DNA for the CDR3 is TGTGCCAGCAGCTTAGTCCTGGGGGCGGGAGATACGCAGTATTTT.

The V gene is TRBV5-5, the J gene TRBJ1-1; 9 bases agree with TRBD1. V trimming: 1 base; J trimming: 4 bases; junction bases outside the gene matches: 2. In germline, CDR1 is SGHKS, CDR2 YYEKEE (reference sequence). The CDR3 spans 14 residues. CDR3 region: CASSLPGQGTEAFF. The CDR3 DNA follows: TGTGCCAGCAGCTTGCCGGGACAGGGCACTGAAGCTTTCTTT.

The chain has TRBV27 and TRBJ2-5; the D gene is possibly TRBD1 (5 bases). CDR3 length: 18 amino acids. Germline CDR1 MNHEY, CDR2 SMNVEV (reference sequence). Trimming stripped 6 bases from V and 3 bases from J, with 26 bases between. The CDR3 bases are TGTGCCAGCAGCCCCCGGACCTCCTTAACAGGCGACAAAGAGACCCAGTACTTC. It codes for CASSPRTSLTGDKETQYF.

V and J are TRBV4-3 and TRBJ2-5, with 10 positions matching TRBD1. Unmatched junction bases numbered 9, after V lost 3 bases and J lost 5 bases. The V gene's germline CDR1 is LGHNA and CDR2 YSLEER. This CDR3 comprises 16 residues. The chain's CDR3 is CASSQERQGAGETQYF. The CDR3 DNA sequence: TGCGCCAGCAGCCAGGAGAGACAGGGGGCGGGGGAGACCCAGTACTTC.

In this sample, this clone turned up a few times. The V gene is TRBV20-1, the J gene TRBJ1-1; weak D call: TRBD1 (6 bases). V dropped 5 bases and J dropped 7 bases, with 8 bases sitting between them. In germline, CDR1 is DFQATT, CDR2 SNEGSKA (reference sequence). CDR3 length: 10 residues. The CDR3 DNA reads TGCAGTGCTTTACAGGGTGAAGCTTTCTTT. It translates to CSALQGEAFF.

This clone rates as large. This chain uses TRBV30 with TRBJ2-2, with 9 bases fitting TRBD2. Germline V gene sequence: CDR1 GTSNPN, CDR2 SVGIG (reference sequence). V lost 5 bases, J lost 3 bases, and 7 bases stayed unmatched. There are 15 residues in the CDR3. This CDR3 is CAWGAGGVDTGELFF. In nucleotides, the CDR3 is TGTGCCTGGGGAGCGGGGGGCGTGGACACCGGGGAGCTGTTTTTT.

The chain couples TRBV5-6 to TRBJ2-7; tentative D call: TRBD1 (5 bases). The CDR3 spans 13 residues. Germline V gives CDR1 SGHDT, CDR2 YYEEEE. The germline V and J ends were trimmed by 0 bases and 4 bases, with 8 bases remaining between them. The CDR3 region has the DNA TGTGCCAGCAGCTTGGGGGGCGTATACGAGCAGTACTTC. As protein: CASSLGGVYEQYF. The whole variable domain, filled in from reference TRBV5-6 and TRBJ2-7, reads DAGVTQSPTHLIKTRGQQVTLRCSPKSGHDTVSWYQQALGQGPQFIFQYYEEEERQRGNFPDRFSGHQFPNYSSELNVNALLLGDSALYLCASSLGGVYEQYFGPGTRLTVT.

The chain's CDR3 is CASSSGYTGEKLFF. As DNA, the CDR3 is TGTGCCAGCAGCTCAGGTTATACTGGTGAAAAACTGTTTTTT. The V gene is TRBV7-6, the J gene TRBJ1-4; D remains ambiguous. Trimming took off 4 bases at V and 7 bases at J, with 13 bases between the two ends. CDR1 and CDR2 (germline): SGHVS, FNYEAQ. CDR3 length: 14 amino acids. The full variable domain, in which reference TRBV7-6 and TRBJ1-4 provide the parts outside the CDR3, is GAGVSQSPRYKVTKRGQDVALRCDPISGHVSLYWYRQALGQGPEFLTYFNYEAQQDKSGLPNDRFSAERPEGSISTLTIQRTEQRDSAMYRCASSSGYTGEKLFFGSGTQLSVL.

This chain connects TRBV19 to TRBJ2-1; 15 bases line up with TRBD2. Germline V gene data show CDR1 as LNHDA and CDR2 as SQIVND (reference sequence). The CDR3 totals 16 residues. V was clipped by 3 bases and J by 9 bases; unmatched bases: 6. CDR3 amino acids: CASSIRTSGRAPEQFF. CDR3 coding DNA: TGTGCCAGTAGTATCCGGACTAGCGGGAGGGCTCCTGAGCAGTTCTTC.

The genes are TRBV7-2 and TRBJ1-2; D perhaps matches TRBD1 (5 bases). This CDR3 is 14 amino acids long. The V end was cut by 5 bases, the J end by 6 bases, with 16 bases between. The germline CDR1 and CDR2 sequences are SGHTA and FQGNSA. CDR3 protein: CASSQRDFVDGYTF. The CDR3 coding sequence is TGTGCCAGCAGCCAGCGGGACTTCGTGGATGGCTACACCTTC. Combining the CDR3 with reference TRBV7-2 and TRBJ1-2 gives the whole variable domain GAGVSQSPSNKVTEKGKDVELRCDPISGHTALYWYRQSLGQGLEFLIYFQGNSAPDKSGLPSDRFSAERTGGSVSTLTIQRTQQEDSAVYLCASSQRDFVDGYTFGSGTRLTVV.

This rearrangement joins TRBV30 to TRBJ2-1; D remains unclear. Germline V CDR1 and CDR2: GTSNPN, SVGIG (reference sequence). V dropped 2 bases and J dropped 4 bases, with 9 bases sitting between them. The CDR3 is made up of 13 amino acids. The DNA of the CDR3 is TGTGCCTGGAGTCCAACAGTGTACAATGAGCAGTTCTTC. Protein sequence: CAWSPTVYNEQFF.

The chain carries TRBV5-6 and TRBJ1-3; TRBD1 matches 7 bases. There are 15 residues in the CDR3. V gave up 6 bases and J gave up 2 bases; unmatched junction bases: 8. Germline V gene data show CDR1 as SGHDT and CDR2 as YYEEEE. The CDR3 nucleotides are TGTGCCAGCACCGCCGACAGGGCCACTGGAAACACCATATATTTT. Translated: CASTADRATGNTIYF.

This sequence joins TRBV5-8 and TRBJ1-1, with TRBD1 identical over 8 bases. The CDR3 totals 18 residues. Trimming cost V 2 bases and J 3 bases; bases outside gene matches: 15. Per the germline V gene, CDR1 is SGHTS and CDR2 is YDEGEE. CDR3 protein: CASSFVPRGRITDTEAFF. The CDR3 nucleotides are TGTGCCAGCAGCTTTGTCCCCAGGGGGCGCATTACGGACACTGAAGCTTTCTTT.

The chain joins TRBV4-1 to TRBJ2-7; 7 nucleotides align to TRBD1. V lost 3 bases and J lost 2; bases outside the gene matches: 7. Germline CDR1 and CDR2: MGHRA and YSYEKL. This CDR3 contains 15 residues. The CDR3 nucleotides are TGCGCCAGCAGCCATTCACAGGGGTCAGCCTACGAGCAGTACTTC. Translated, it gives CASSHSQGSAYEQYF.

V and J are TRBV7-2 and TRBJ2-7; TRBD2 matches at 7 bases. The trim removed 4 bases at V and 2 bases at J, leaving 8 bases unmatched. Germline V lookup: CDR1 SGHTA, CDR2 FQGNSA. CDR3 length equals 15 residues. The CDR3 nucleotides read TGTGCCAGCAGCTGGGGCGGGGGACCTACCTACGAGCAGTACTTC. Its translation is CASSWGGGPTYEQYF. Full variable domain (outside the CDR3, taken from reference TRBV7-2 and TRBJ2-7): GAGVSQSPSNKVTEKGKDVELRCDPISGHTALYWYRQSLGQGLEFLIYFQGNSAPDKSGLPSDRFSAERTGGSVSTLTIQRTQQEDSAVYLCASSWGGGPTYEQYFGPGTRLTVT.

The chain is built from TRBV30 and TRBJ1-2, with TRBD1 as a possible D gene (5 bases). V was trimmed by 0 bases and J by 0 bases, leaving 8 bases between them. Germline CDR1 is GTSNPN and CDR2 is SVGIG (reference sequence). CDR3 length: 14 residues. Here the CDR3 DNA reads TGTGCCTGGAGTGTGACAGTATCTAACTATGGCTACACCTTC. Translated, it gives CAWSVTVSNYGYTF.